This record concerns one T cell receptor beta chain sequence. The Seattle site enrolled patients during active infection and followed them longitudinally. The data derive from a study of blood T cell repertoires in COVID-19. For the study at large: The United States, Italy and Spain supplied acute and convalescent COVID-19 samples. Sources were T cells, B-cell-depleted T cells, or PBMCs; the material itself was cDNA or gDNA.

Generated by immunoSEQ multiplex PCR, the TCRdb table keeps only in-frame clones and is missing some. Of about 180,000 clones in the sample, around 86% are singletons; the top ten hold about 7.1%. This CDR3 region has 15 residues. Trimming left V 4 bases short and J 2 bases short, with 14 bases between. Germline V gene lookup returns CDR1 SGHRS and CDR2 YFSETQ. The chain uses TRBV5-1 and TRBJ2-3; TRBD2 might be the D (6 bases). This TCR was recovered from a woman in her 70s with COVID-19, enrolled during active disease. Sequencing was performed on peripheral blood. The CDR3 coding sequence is TGCGCCAGCAGCCTTACCGGGACTGACACAGATACGCAGTATTTT. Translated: CASSLTGTDTDTQYF.